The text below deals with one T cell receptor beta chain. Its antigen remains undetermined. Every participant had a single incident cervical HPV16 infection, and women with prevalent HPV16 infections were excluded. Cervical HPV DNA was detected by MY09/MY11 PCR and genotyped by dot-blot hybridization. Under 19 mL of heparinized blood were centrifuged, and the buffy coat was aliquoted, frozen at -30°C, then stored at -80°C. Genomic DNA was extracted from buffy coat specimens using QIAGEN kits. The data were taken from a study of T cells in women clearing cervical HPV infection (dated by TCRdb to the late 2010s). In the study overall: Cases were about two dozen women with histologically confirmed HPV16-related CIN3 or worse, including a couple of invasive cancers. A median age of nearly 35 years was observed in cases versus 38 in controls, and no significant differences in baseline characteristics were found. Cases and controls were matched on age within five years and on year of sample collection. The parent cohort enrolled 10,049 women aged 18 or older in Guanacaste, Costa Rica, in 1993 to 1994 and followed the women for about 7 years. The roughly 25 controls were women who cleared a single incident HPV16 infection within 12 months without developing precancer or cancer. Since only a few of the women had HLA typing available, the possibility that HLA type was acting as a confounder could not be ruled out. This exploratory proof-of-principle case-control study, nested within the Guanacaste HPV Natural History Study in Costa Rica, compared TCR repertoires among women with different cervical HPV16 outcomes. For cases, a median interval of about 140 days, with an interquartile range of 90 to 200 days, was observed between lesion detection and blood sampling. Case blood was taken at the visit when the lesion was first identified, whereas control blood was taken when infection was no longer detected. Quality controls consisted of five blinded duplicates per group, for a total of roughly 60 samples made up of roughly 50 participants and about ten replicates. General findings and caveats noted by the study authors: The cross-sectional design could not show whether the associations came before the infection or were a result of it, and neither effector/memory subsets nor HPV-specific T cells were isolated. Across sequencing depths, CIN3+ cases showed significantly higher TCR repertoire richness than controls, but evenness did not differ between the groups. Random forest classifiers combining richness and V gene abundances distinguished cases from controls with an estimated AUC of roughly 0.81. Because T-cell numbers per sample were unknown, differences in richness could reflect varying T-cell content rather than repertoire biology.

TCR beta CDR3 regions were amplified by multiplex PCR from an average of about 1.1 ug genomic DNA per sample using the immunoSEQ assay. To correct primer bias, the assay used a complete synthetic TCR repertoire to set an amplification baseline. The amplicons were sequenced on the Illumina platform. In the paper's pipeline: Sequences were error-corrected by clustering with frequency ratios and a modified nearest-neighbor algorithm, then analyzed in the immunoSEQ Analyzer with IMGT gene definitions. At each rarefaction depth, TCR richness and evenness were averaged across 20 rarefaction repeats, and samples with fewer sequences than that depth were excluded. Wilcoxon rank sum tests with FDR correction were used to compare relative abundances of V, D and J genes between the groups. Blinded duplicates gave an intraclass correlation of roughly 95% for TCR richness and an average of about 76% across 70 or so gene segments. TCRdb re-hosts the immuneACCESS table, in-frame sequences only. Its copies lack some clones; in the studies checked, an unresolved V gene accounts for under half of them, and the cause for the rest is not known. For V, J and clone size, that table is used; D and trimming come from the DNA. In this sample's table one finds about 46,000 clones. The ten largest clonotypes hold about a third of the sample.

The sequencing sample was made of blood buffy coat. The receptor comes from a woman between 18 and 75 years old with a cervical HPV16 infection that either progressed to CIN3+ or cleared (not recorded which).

CDR3 DNA (partial): TGCGCCAGCAGCGCATCAGGAGCCATGACCTACAATGAG. Its protein is CASSASGAMTYNE. The whole CDR3 protein reads CASSASGAMTYNEQFF. Recombination connected TRBV5-1 to TRBJ2-1; the D gene cannot be named for sure. With the read ending 3 residues before the CDR3 end, the germline J gene is used to fill in that end. Trimming costs V 4 bases and J 2 bases, and their ends lie 16 bases apart. Including cysteine and phenylalanine, the CDR3 has 16 amino acids. The DNA has 39 bases, all within the CDR3, and is read from base 1. The germline V gene yields SGHRS for CDR1 and YFSETQ for CDR2.